This TCR beta chain was sequenced for a study of blood T cell repertoires in COVID-19. Study at large: Spain, Italy and the United States supplied samples that represented acute and convalescent COVID-19. T cells, B-cell-depleted T cells, or PBMCs provided the cDNA or gDNA that served as material.

Trimming at V came to 0 bases and at J to 2 bases, leaving 3 bases not matched to a gene. Germline lookup yields CDR1 MNHEY and CDR2 SMNVEV (reference sequence). The CDR3 loop spans 15 amino acids. In the source study's methods: Cell counts per sample came from amplifying reference gene primers. Profiling relied on immunoSEQ multiplex PCR, and the TCRdb table lists in-frame clones only, not all of them. D and trimming come from the DNA, and the V and J calls and clone size come from that table. The data contain roughly 250,000 clones, about nine tenths of them singletons. The chain recombines TRBV27 with TRBJ2-7; 8 nucleotides agree with TRBD1. The clonotype originates from a man in his 60s who had recovered from COVID-19. Sequencing input: peripheral blood. The CDR3 here is CASSLSYRGAYEQYF. Here the CDR3 DNA reads TGTGCCAGCAGTTTATCGTACAGGGGGGCCTACGAGCAGTACTTC.